The TCR beta chain described here comes from a study of shared clonotypes between healthy human individuals. The CDR3 loop spans 14 amino acids. Trimming took off 3 bases at V and 2 bases at J, with 8 bases between the two ends. CDR1 and CDR2 from the germline V gene are MRHNA and SNTAGT. As for this clone: Its antigen is currently unknown.

Sequencing used immunoSEQ multiplex PCR; TCRdb keeps in-frame clones, though not all of them. Here the sample spans 950,000 to 1,300,000 clones, 65% to 75% being singletons. Notes on the study in general: Researchers sampled blood only, noting tissue repertoires likely differ. Clonotype sharing among donors, it was expected, would be affected by sequencing depth.

The TCR was taken from a man between 18 and 35 years old in good health. Material for sequencing was memory CD4+ T cells sorted from blood. Documented subset: CD45RA-negative fraction. V usage is TRBV6-4 and J usage is TRBJ2-1; D possibly uses TRBD1 or TRBD2 (6 bases each). For the CDR3, the DNA is TGTGCCAGCAGTGAGGGGGGCCCCTACAATGAGCAGTTCTTC. Translating gives CASSEGGPYNEQFF.